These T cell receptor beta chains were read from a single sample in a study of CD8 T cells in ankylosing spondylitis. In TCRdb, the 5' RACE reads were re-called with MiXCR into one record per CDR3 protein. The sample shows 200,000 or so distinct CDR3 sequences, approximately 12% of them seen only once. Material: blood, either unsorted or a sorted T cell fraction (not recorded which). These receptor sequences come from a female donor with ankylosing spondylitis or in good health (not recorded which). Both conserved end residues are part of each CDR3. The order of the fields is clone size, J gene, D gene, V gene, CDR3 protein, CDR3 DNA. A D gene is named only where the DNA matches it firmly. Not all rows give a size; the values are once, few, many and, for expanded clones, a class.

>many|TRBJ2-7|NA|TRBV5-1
CASSPGAYEQYF
TGCGCCAGCAGCCCCGGAGCGTACGAGCAGTACTTC
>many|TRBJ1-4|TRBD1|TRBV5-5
CASSPGDRGREKLFF
TGTGCCAGCAGCCCGGGGGACAGGGGGCGGGAAAAACTGTTTTTT
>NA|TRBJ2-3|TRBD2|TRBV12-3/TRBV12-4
CASSPSGRAGDTQYF
TGTGCCAGCAGTCCTAGCGGGAGGGCCGGAGATACGCAGTATTTT
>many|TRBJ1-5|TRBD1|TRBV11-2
CASSSGTGGWQPQHF
TGTGCCAGCAGCTCGGGGACAGGGGGCTGGCAGCCCCAGCATTTT
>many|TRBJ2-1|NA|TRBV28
CASSLKDSQFF
TGTGCCAGCAGTTTAAAGGATTCGCAGTTCTTC
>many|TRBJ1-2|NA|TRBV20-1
CSARKGVRGYTF
TGCAGTGCTAGGAAGGGCGTGAGGGGCTACACCTTC
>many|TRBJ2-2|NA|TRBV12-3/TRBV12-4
CASSLSRSTGELFF
TGTGCCAGCAGTTTATCCAGGTCGACCGGGGAGCTGTTTTTT
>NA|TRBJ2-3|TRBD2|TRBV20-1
CSAREGLATDTQYF
TGCAGTGCTAGAGAGGGACTAGCTACAGATACGCAGTATTTT
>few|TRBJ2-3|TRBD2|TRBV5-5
CASSLRHREGLDTQYF
TGTGCCAGCAGCTTAAGACATCGGGAGGGCCTCGATACGCAGTATTTT
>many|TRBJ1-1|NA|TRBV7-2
CASSRAGNTEAFF
TGTGCCAGCAGCCGCGCGGGGAACACTGAAGCTTTCTTT
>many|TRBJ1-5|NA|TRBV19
CASSIQGGQPQHF
TGTGCCAGTAGTATACAGGGTGGGCAGCCCCAGCATTTT
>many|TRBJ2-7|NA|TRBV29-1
CSVGGQSLAEQYF
TGCAGCGTGGGGGGGCAATCCTTGGCCGAGCAGTACTTC
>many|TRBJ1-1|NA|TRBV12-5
CASGFNVAFF
TGTGCTAGTGGTTTCAACGTGGCTTTCTTT
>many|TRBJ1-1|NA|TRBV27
CASSLVGGPSTEAFF
TGTGCCAGCAGTTTGGTAGGGGGTCCTAGCACTGAAGCTTTCTTT
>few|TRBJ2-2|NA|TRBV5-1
CASSPPSGIRNTGELFF
TGCGCCAGCAGCCCCCCGTCGGGGATAAGGAACACCGGGGAGCTGTTTTTT